Following are 8 T cell receptor beta chains from one sample sequenced in a study of shared clonotypes between healthy human individuals. Using immunoSEQ multiplex PCR, the repertoire was profiled, and TCRdb retains in-frame clones only, with some absent. The repertoire consists of around 510,000 clones, with 90% to 96% occurring once and the leading ten covering approximately 0.067%. The sequenced sample consisted of naive CD4+ T cells sorted from blood. Subset specified: CD45RA+ positively selected. Receptor source: a woman aged 25 to 39 in good health.

The chain couples TRBV15 to TRBJ1-2; the D gene is possibly TRBD1 (5 bases). V was cut by 1 base and J by 8 bases, with 11 bases left in between. The length of the CDR3 is 13 residues. Germline-derived CDR1 and CDR2 are LNHNV and YYDKDF (reference sequence). CDR3 bases: TGTGCCACCAGCAGAGGGGGCGGGACCGGCTACACCTTC. It is translated as CATSRGGGTGYTF.

The V call is TRBV28, the J call TRBJ1-5; a weak D match, TRBD1 (5 bases). The CDR3 length is 17 residues. V lost 6 bases and J 3 bases, leaving 21 bases between the germline ends. Germline CDR1 reads MDHEN; CDR2 reads SYDVKM. For the CDR3, the DNA is TGTGCCAGCAGCAGTTGGTGGACGGGGACGAACAATCAGCCCCAGCATTTT. It yields the protein CASSSWWTGTNNQPQHF.

The chain carries TRBV5-1 and TRBJ2-7, with 9 bases that match TRBD2. Trimming cost V 0 bases and J 2 bases; bases outside gene matches: 6. This CDR3 comprises 16 residues. CDR1 SGHRS and CDR2 YFSETQ come from the germline V gene. CDR3 nucleotide sequence: TGCGCCAGCAGCTTGGTTGCGGGAGGGTCGGCCTACGAGCAGTACTTC. It encodes CASSLVAGGSAYEQYF.

J is TRBJ2-4 and V is TRBV7-2; D uncertain. Per germline, CDR1 SGHTA and CDR2 FQGNSA. Trimming stripped 4 bases from V and 1 base from J, with 17 bases between. CDR3 size: 17 residues. The CDR3 spells CASSSPPGGRAKNIQYF. The CDR3 coding sequence is TGTGCCAGCAGCTCCCCACCAGGCGGTCGGGCCAAAAACATTCAGTACTTC.

The chain is built from TRBV19 and TRBJ2-5; D possibly corresponds to TRBD2 (7 bases). This CDR3 is built from 13 residues. The V end was cut by 7 bases, the J end by 5 bases, with 14 bases between. Germline CDR1 is LNHDA and CDR2 is SQIVND (reference sequence). CDR3 bases: TGTGCCAGTACGGGGGGCTCTTGGGAGACCCAGTACTTC. It specifies CASTGGSWETQYF.

This CDR3 is CASSRGQGVFYEQYF. The CDR3 region has the DNA TGCGCCAGCAGCCGGGGACAGGGAGTATTCTACGAGCAGTACTTC. The gene calls are TRBV5-1 and TRBJ2-7; 9 bases fit TRBD1. The germline gives CDR1 SGHRS, CDR2 YFSETQ. V lost 4 bases and J lost 3; bases outside the gene matches: 8. The CDR3 has 15 residues.

The chain links TRBV7-3 to TRBJ2-5; 9 bases map to TRBD2. The CDR3 has 17 amino acids. Germline CDR1 reads SGHTA; CDR2 reads FQGTGA. The V gene end was trimmed by 2 bases and the J gene end by 0 bases; junction bases not matched to a gene: 7. The CDR3 sequence is CASSLFPLAGNQETQYF. DNA for the CDR3: TGTGCCAGCAGCTTATTTCCCCTAGCGGGGAACCAAGAGACCCAGTACTTC.

This clone showed up just a few times. The chain employs TRBV4-1 and TRBJ1-1; no firm D call. Looked up from germline, CDR1 is MGHRA and CDR2 is YSYEKL. CDR3 length: 12 amino acids. Trimming took 1 base from V and 10 from J, leaving 10 bases between them. CDR3 sequence (DNA): TGCGCCAGCAGCCAAGTGGGCGTCATAGCTTTCTTT. Translation: CASSQVGVIAFF.